This entry lists 2 T cell receptor beta chains sequenced from one sample in a study of blood T cell repertoires in COVID-19. Some clones are missing from TCRdb's copy, which holds only in-frame ones; the method was immunoSEQ multiplex PCR. The sample records about 380,000 clones, around 89% being singletons. The sequenced sample was peripheral blood. The receptors here all came from a man aged 40-55 years with acute or convalescent COVID-19.

This clone was observed a single time. This chain joins TRBV19 and TRBJ2-7, with 9 bases fitting TRBD1. Germline V gene lookup returns CDR1 LNHDA and CDR2 SQIVND (reference sequence). CDR3 size: 16 residues. The ends lost 3 bases at V and 3 bases at J; junction bases unmatched: 9. The CDR3 reads CASSMREGTGFYEQYF. Written as DNA, the CDR3 is TGTGCCAGTAGTATGAGGGAGGGGACAGGGTTCTACGAGCAGTACTTC.

The chain is built from TRBV3-1 (or the pseudogene TRBV3-2) and TRBJ2-1; D is uncertain. The CDR3 consists of 14 residues. V was clipped by 4 bases and J by 6 bases, with 13 bases between them. The germline gives CDR1 LGHDT, CDR2 YNNKEL (reference sequence). CDR3 bases: TGTGCCAGCAGCCCCCCCCTCCTCCTCAATGAGCAGTTCTTC. Encoded protein: CASSPPLLLNEQFF.